The rows below give T cell receptor beta chains drawn from one sample of a study of breast tumors, draining lymph nodes, adjacent tissues. TCRdb ran MiXCR on the multiplex PCR reads and lists one entry per CDR3 protein. The sample contains about 20,000 distinct CDR3 sequences, around two fifths of which appear only once. The specimen was breast tumor tissue. These receptors originate from a female donor with breast cancer. Some clones in this sample may be carry-over from other donors' samples. CDR3s include the opening cysteine and the closing phenylalanine or tryptophan. A D gene is named only where the DNA matches it firmly. Size values are once, few and many counts, or a class for expanded clones, and some rows have none.

j_call	v_call	d_call	clone_size	cdr3_nt	cdr3_aa
TRBJ2-7	TRBV4-3	TRBD1	medium-sized	TGCGCCAGCAGCCCGTATCGGGACAGTCCCTACGAGCAGTACTTC	CASSPYRDSPYEQYF
TRBJ2-3	TRBV12-3/TRBV12-4	TRBD2	medium-sized	TGTGCCAGCAGCCCAAGTGGCGGGAGGGCGGGCACAGATACGCAGTATTTT	CASSPSGGRAGTDTQYF
TRBJ2-5	TRBV6-4	TRBD2	few	TGTGCCAGCAGTGAACAGTCGAGGCGGGAGTCAGAGGAGACCCAGTACTTC	CASSEQSRRESEETQYF
TRBJ2-1	TRBV5-1	TRBD2	many	TGCGCCAGCACGGGGATTAGCGGGAATAAACTCCCCTCCTACAATGAGCAGTTCTTC	CASTGISGNKLPSYNEQFF
TRBJ1-1	TRBV7-2	.	many	TGTGCCAGCAGCCCACCGACAGCGAACACTGAAGCTTTCTTT	CASSPPTANTEAFF
TRBJ2-3	TRBV6-5	TRBD1	.	TGTGCCAGCGGTTTCCGGGACAGGGTAACAGATACGCAGTATTTT	CASGFRDRVTDTQYF
TRBJ2-2	TRBV28	TRBD1	many	TGTGCCACTCTTAAAGAGGGACAGGGCTTCACCGGGGAGCTGTTTTTT	CATLKEGQGFTGELFF
TRBJ2-7	TRBV28	TRBD1	many	TGTGCCACCGACAGGGGGCCCTATGGGGAGCAGTACTTC	CATDRGPYGEQYF
TRBJ2-2	TRBV7-2	TRBD2	.	TGTGCCAGCAGCGCGACGGGACTAGCGGGAGGCGGAACCGGGGAGCTGTTTTTT	CASSATGLAGGGTGELFF
TRBJ2-1	TRBV20-1	TRBD2	.	TGCAGTGCTCGGACTAGCGGGAGCGGCAATGAGCAGTTCTTC	CSARTSGSGNEQFF
TRBJ1-2	TRBV5-1	TRBD1	.	TGCGCCAGCAGCTTGGGACAGGGGGCGCAAGGCTACACCTTC	CASSLGQGAQGYTF
TRBJ2-3	TRBV9	.	.	TGTGCCAGCAGCCCAGGGACGCACACAGATACGCAGTATTTT	CASSPGTHTDTQYF
TRBJ2-7	TRBV27	TRBD1	many	TGTGCCAGCAAACATGACAGGGGGACCTACGAGCAGTACTTC	CASKHDRGTYEQYF
TRBJ1-6	TRBV18	TRBD1	many	TGTGCCAGCTCGTCCGGGACAGGGAGCTCCTATAATTCACCCCTCCACTTT	CASSSGTGSSYNSPLHF
TRBJ1-5	TRBV30	.	many	TGTGCCTGGAGTGTAGGAGGCAGGAATCAGCCCCAGCATTTT	CAWSVGGRNQPQHF
TRBJ2-7	TRBV4-1	TRBD1	.	TGCGCCAGCAGTCAAGAGGGAAGCCGCAGGGGGCCAGGCGGGGTCTCCTACGGGCAGTACTTC	CASSQEGSRRGPGGVSYGQYF
TRBJ2-3	TRBV18	.	.	TGTGCCAGCTCACCACGATGGGAGAGCACAGATACGCAGTATTTT	CASSPRWESTDTQYF
TRBJ1-4	TRBV6-1	TRBD1	.	TGTGCCAGCAGTGAAAACAGGGGTGGTAATGAAAAACTGTTTTTT	CASSENRGGNEKLFF
TRBJ2-5	TRBV7-2	TRBD2	.	TGTGCCAGCAGCTGTCCGGGGACTAGCGGGAGGGCAGAGACCCAGTACTTC	CASSCPGTSGRAETQYF
TRBJ2-1	TRBV29-1	.	large	TGCAGCGCCCTCCGGGACTCGATTGAGCAGTTCTTC	CSALRDSIEQFF
TRBJ1-4	TRBV15	.	many	TGTGCCACCAGCCTTAGTTGGGGCGGAGACAATGAAAAACTGTTTTTT	CATSLSWGGDNEKLFF
TRBJ2-2	TRBV7-8	TRBD2	.	TGTGCCAGCAGCTCCGGGACTAGCGGGAGAACCGGGGAGCTGTTTTTT	CASSSGTSGRTGELFF
TRBJ2-2	TRBV28	.	many	TGTGCCAGCAGGCCTGGGTCGGGCAGGGGAGGTACCGGGGAGCTGTTTTTT	CASRPGSGRGGTGELFF
TRBJ2-1	TRBV5-1	TRBD2	.	TGCGCCAGCAGCTTGGCGACTAGCGGGCAGACATACAATGAGCAGTTCTTC	CASSLATSGQTYNEQFF
TRBJ2-5	TRBV14	.	many	TGTGCCAGCAGCCAAGAGCAGCCACAAGAGACCCAGTACTTC	CASSQEQPQETQYF
TRBJ2-2	TRBV7-9	TRBD2	medium-sized	TGTGCCAGCAGCCCCACCCGACTAGCGGGATTGCCCGGGGAGCTGTTTTTT	CASSPTRLAGLPGELFF
TRBJ2-7	TRBV29-1	.	.	TGCAGCGTTCTCCAAAGCAGGGGAGCTACCTACGAGCAGTACTTC	CSVLQSRGATYEQYF
TRBJ1-5	TRBV6-1	.	.	TGTGCCAGCAGTGAACAAAGGGGTAGCAATCAGCCCCAGCATTTT	CASSEQRGSNQPQHF
TRBJ2-2	TRBV9	TRBD2	many	TGTGCCAGCAGCGTAGGGTCTAGCGGGGAAACCGGGGAGCTGTTTTTT	CASSVGSSGETGELFF
TRBJ2-2	TRBV9	.	.	TGTGCCAGCAGCGTACGACTCCACACAGGGAACACCGGGGAGCTGTTTTTT	CASSVRLHTGNTGELFF
TRBJ1-2	TRBV7-8	.	.	TGTGCCACTGCGGGCGACGACTATGGCTACACCTTC	CATAGDDYGYTF
TRBJ1-5	TRBV20-1	TRBD1	.	TGCAGTGCTAGCCGGGGACAGGGAACTCAGCCCCAGCATTTT	CSASRGQGTQPQHF
TRBJ2-2	TRBV7-3	.	many	TGTGCCACTGGGGGAACGAACACCGGGGAGCTGTTTTTT	CATGGTNTGELFF
TRBJ2-3	TRBV15	TRBD2	.	TGTGCCACCAGCAGAGATACCCTAGCGGCTAGCACAGATACGCAGTATTTT	CATSRDTLAASTDTQYF
TRBJ2-2	TRBV19	.	few	TGTGCCAGTAGTATGGGGGGAACCGGGGAGCTGTTTTTT	CASSMGGTGELFF
TRBJ2-2	TRBV6-2/TRBV6-3	.	many	TGTGCCAGCACCCACTCCCCAACCGGGGAGCTGTTTTTT	CASTHSPTGELFF
TRBJ2-7	TRBV4-1	.	.	TGCGCCAGCAGCCAAGTAAACGGCTTGTATGACTACGAGCAGTACTTC	CASSQVNGLYDYEQYF
TRBJ1-2	TRBV7-2	.	.	TGTGCCAGCAGCCCCAGGGGAGACTATGGCTACACCTTC	CASSPRGDYGYTF
TRBJ2-3	TRBV3-1	.	many	TGTGCCAGCAGCCATCGTAGGGCGGAAGATACGCAGTATTTT	CASSHRRAEDTQYF
TRBJ2-2	TRBV7-2	TRBD2	.	TGTGCCAGCAGTATACCTAGCGGGAGACCGGCCGGGGAGCTGTTTTTT	CASSIPSGRPAGELFF
TRBJ2-1	TRBV7-9	TRBD1	once	TGTGCCAGCAGCCCAGACAGGGCACTTAATGAACAGTTCTTC	CASSPDRALNEQFF
TRBJ2-1	TRBV9	TRBD2	.	TGTGCCCGCAGCGCTAGCGGGAGGAACAATGAGCAGCTCTTC	CARSASGRNNEQLF
TRBJ2-3	TRBV6-5	TRBD2	many	TGTGCCAGCGGCCACCCGGGACTAGCGGACGGAGATACGCAGTATTTT	CASGHPGLADGDTQYF
TRBJ1-5	TRBV12-5	.	.	TGTGCTAGTGGTTTTTTCGATCGGGCTAGCAATCAGCCCCAGCATTTT	CASGFFDRASNQPQHF
TRBJ2-1	TRBV9	TRBD2	.	TGTGCCAGGGGGGGGGGAGGGACTAGCGGAGACTACACTGAGCAGTTCTTC	CARGGGGTSGDYTEQFF
TRBJ2-1	TRBV20-1	TRBD2	.	TGCAGTGCTATGCATGGGACTAGCGGGAGCAATGAGCAGTTCTTC	CSAMHGTSGSNEQFF
TRBJ2-1	TRBV7-3	.	many	TGTGCCAGCAGCTCGGGGTGGGGCAATGAGCAGTTCTTC	CASSSGWGNEQFF
TRBJ1-3	TRBV7-6	.	once	TGTGCCAGCAGCTTAGGCGGGGGAGGAAACACCATATATTTT	CASSLGGGGNTIYF
TRBJ1-2	TRBV7-2	.	.	TGTGCCAGCAGCTTAGGGGCAAAGGAGTATGGCTACACCTTC	CASSLGAKEYGYTF
TRBJ2-7	TRBV20-1	TRBD2	many	TGCAGTGCTGCGGAGCGGGAATACGAGCAGTACTTC	CSAAEREYEQYF
TRBJ1-5	TRBV6-4	.	many	TGTGCCAGCAGTCACTTGGCAGGACCGAGCAATCAGCCCCAGCATTTT	CASSHLAGPSNQPQHF
TRBJ2-7	TRBV11-1	TRBD1	many	TGTGCCAGCAGCGCCGGGGACAGAAGATACGAGCAGTACTTC	CASSAGDRRYEQYF
TRBJ2-1	TRBV19	TRBD2	.	TGTGCCAGTAGTATAGATTTGTCTAGCGGCTCCTACAATGAGCAGTTCTTC	CASSIDLSSGSYNEQFF
TRBJ2-2	TRBV20-1	TRBD2	.	TGCAGTGCTCGGACTAGCGGGAGCCTAAGCACCGGGGAGCTGTTTTTT	CSARTSGSLSTGELFF